This T cell receptor beta chain was recorded in a study of blood T cell repertoires in COVID-19 (dated by TCRdb to about 2020). Background on the whole study: Collaborator samples came from the United States, Italy and Spain and covered acute and convalescent phases of COVID-19. The prospective study material was composed of cDNA or gDNA derived from T cells, B-cell-depleted T cells, or PBMCs. Deeply sampled blood TCRbeta repertoires from subjects exposed to, actively infected with, or recovered from COVID-19 were included in the dataset. The repertoires were released in a freely available public database meant as a resource for research on the immune response to SARS-CoV-2. The samples were drawn from the first 160 participants of the ongoing ImmuneRACE study and from 950 to 1,500 subjects provided by 6 global collaborators. The sample metadata nearly always contained a de-identified subject ID, COVID-19 status, age in years and sex. Where available, HLA class I and class II types were obtained from metadata supplied by the sample provider rather than from assay-based typing.

Participants in the prospective study were enrolled through a virtual design, were aged roughly 18 to 95 years, and lived in fewer than 30 United States geographic areas. Cohort assignment in the prospective study relied on participant-reported clinical history from a screening survey and a study questionnaire. For ImmuneRACE Cohort 3, a participant was defined as recovered based on two consecutive negative NP/OP PCR tests, clearance by a healthcare professional, or resolution of symptoms. Mobile phlebotomists in the prospective study collected whole blood, serum and a nasopharyngeal or oropharyngeal swab from every participant. Prospective study participants could optionally give additional blood draws and questionnaires over an approximately two-month period. Blood samples from the prospective study were shipped frozen or at room temperature prior to DNA extraction. Per the germline V gene, SGHAT is the CDR1 and FQNNGV is the CDR2. The CDR3 measures 15 amino acids from cysteine to phenylalanine. The only DNA kept is the CDR3, 45 bases in frame from the first base. Compared with germline, V lacks 6 bases and J lacks 7 bases; bases without a gene match: 9.

Concerning this clone itself: Its antigen is currently not known. Nothing much larger sits one base from this clone, and base qualities are not available.

Study-wide findings and limitations: The amount of clinical and demographic metadata varied by source and participant and was provided uncurated.

TCRbeta CDR3 regions were amplified from genomic DNA using the immunoSEQ Assay, a bias-controlled multiplex PCR. The authors' pipeline ran thus. The number of nucleated cells in each sample was estimated from the amplification of reference gene primers within the assay. Sequence reads were collapsed and filtered to measure the absolute abundance of every unique TCRbeta CDR3 rearrangement. For each sample, productive Simpson clonality was calculated by taking the square root of Simpson's diversity index across productive rearrangements. What TCRdb holds here is the immuneACCESS table cut down to in-frame rearrangements. Part of the clones is not present; checked against another copy, under half of the missing clones reflect an unresolved V gene, and the others are unexplained. That table is the source of V, J and clone size, and D and trimming were worked out from the DNA. For this sample the table gives about 440,000 clones, of which about 90% were detected only once. The ten largest clones take up approximately 0.65% of the sample.

This receptor was taken from a man younger than 35 who had recovered from COVID-19. The chain links TRBV11-2 with TRBJ2-1; a stretch of 10 junction bases matches TRBD2. The sequenced sample was PBMCs or T cells enriched from blood (not recorded which). In nucleotides, the sequence is TGTGCCAGCAGATCCCCGGGACTAGCGAGGAATGAGCAGTTCTTC. Translation gives CASRSPGLARNEQFF.